A single sample is the source of the 26 T cell receptor beta chains below, sequenced in a study of T cell repertoires in cytomegalovirus infection. TCRdb reprocessed the reads with MiXCR, giving one entry per CDR3 protein. The repertoire has around 300,000 distinct CDR3 sequences, over 7.5% of them found once; the top ten carry 3.5% to 4.5%. Sequencing was performed on PBMCs. The origin of the receptors is a human donor in good health (CMV status not recorded). Some clones in this sample may be carry-over from other donors' samples.

At least ten counts were recorded for this clonotype. The chain joins TRBV7-2 to TRBJ2-7; 10 positions match TRBD2. V lost 3 bases, J lost 2 bases, and 7 bases stayed unmatched. CDR3 size: 16 residues. Germline loops: CDR1 SGHTA, CDR2 FQGNSA. Written as DNA, the CDR3 is TGTGCCAGCAGCTTTGGAGCGGGAGGGAGGGCCTACGAGCAGTACTTC. Protein product: CASSFGAGGRAYEQYF.

This clonotype turned up a few times. Here the CDR3 reads CASSRPQGRSNSYEQYF. CDR3 sequence (DNA): TGTGCCAGCAGCAGACCACAGGGTCGGAGTAACTCCTACGAGCAGTACTTC. The chain couples TRBV7-6 to TRBJ2-7, with D perhaps matching TRBD1 (6 bases). Germline V CDR1 and CDR2: SGHVS, FNYEAQ. V was cut by 5 bases and J by 0 bases, with 20 bases left in between. The CDR3 length is 17 residues.

This clonotype was seen a few times. This chain connects TRBV19 to TRBJ2-1; the D is unclear. The CDR3 runs to 13 residues. Trimming pared 0 bases from V and 7 bases from J, leaving 7 bases between. Per the germline V gene, CDR1 is LNHDA and CDR2 is SQIVND (reference sequence). The chain's CDR3 is CASSIEARNEQFF. The DNA of the CDR3 is TGTGCCAGTAGTATAGAAGCCAGAAATGAGCAGTTCTTC.

This clonotype was observed at least ten times. The V and J genes are TRBV7-2 and TRBJ2-1; 11 positions agree with TRBD2. CDR1 is SGHTA, CDR2 FQGNSA, per germline. V lost 5 bases and J lost 4; bases outside the gene matches: 4. This CDR3 comprises 15 residues. The CDR3 DNA follows: TGTGCCAGCAGCACCCTAGCGGGGGGTTACAATGAGCAGTTCTTC. Its protein is CASSTLAGGYNEQFF.

CDR3 in amino acids: CASSHRYGYTF. The CDR3 DNA follows: TGTGCCAGCAGTCACAGATATGGCTACACCTTC. The chain joins TRBV28 to TRBJ1-2; D is ambiguous. The V gene lost 5 bases and the J gene lost 5 bases, with 6 bases spanning the gap. Germline CDR1 and CDR2: MDHEN and SYDVKM. CDR3 size: 11 residues.

This clonotype was found a few times. This CDR3 is CSVEGLAGPIQQFF. The CDR3 nucleotides are TGCAGCGTTGAAGGACTAGCGGGCCCCATCCAGCAGTTCTTC. V gene TRBV29-1 combines with J gene TRBJ2-1; TRBD2 aligns across 10 bases. V lost 1 base to trimming and J lost 11 bases; unmatched junction nucleotides: 8. CDR3 size: 14 residues. Germline loops: CDR1 SQVTM, CDR2 ANQGSEA.

Only a few counts were recorded for this clonotype. The V call is TRBV19, the J call TRBJ2-7, with D perhaps matching TRBD1 or TRBD2 (5 bases each). The CDR3 totals 15 residues. Trimming removed 5 bases at V and 3 bases at J, with 17 bases between. Germline lookup yields CDR1 LNHDA and CDR2 SQIVND (reference sequence). The CDR3: CASSEAGTLGYEQYF. CDR3 DNA: TGTGCCAGTAGTGAGGCAGGGACCCTGGGCTACGAGCAGTACTTC.

The chain links TRBV5-1 to TRBJ1-1, with TRBD1 as a possible D gene (6 bases). CDR3 length: 14 amino acids. Germline lookup yields CDR1 SGHRS and CDR2 YFSETQ. V was cut by 4 bases and J by 3 bases, with 13 bases left in between. This CDR3 reads CASSHDRRDTEAFF. The CDR3 bases are TGCGCCAGCAGCCACGACAGGAGGGACACTGAAGCTTTCTTT.

Many counts were recorded for this clonotype. The rearrangement uses TRBV7-6 and TRBJ2-7; D might be TRBD2 (5 bases). CDR1 and CDR2 from the germline V gene are SGHVS and FNYEAQ. The length of the CDR3 is 14 residues. Trimming removed 8 bases at V and 2 bases at J, with 16 bases between. CDR3 nucleotides: TGTGCCAGCGGAAGGGAGACACCCGCCTACGAGCAGTACTTC. Its translation is CASGRETPAYEQYF.

The J gene is TRBJ2-2, the V gene TRBV12-5; D is unresolved. Germline values: CDR1 LGHNT, CDR2 FRNRAP. Trimming pared 6 bases from V and 5 bases from J, leaving 4 bases between. The CDR3 is 11 residues long. The DNA for the CDR3 is TGTGCTAGTGGCCATACCGGGGAGCTGTTTTTT. Translation: CASGHTGELFF.

There are a few counts of this clonotype. CDR3 residues: CASSLDYYTGELFF. DNA of the CDR3: TGCGCCAGCAGCTTGGACTACTACACCGGGGAGCTGTTTTTT. The genes are TRBV5-1 and TRBJ2-2, with no clear D. The germline V gene encodes CDR1 SGHRS and CDR2 YFSETQ. Trimming took off 0 bases at V and 3 bases at J, with 6 bases between the two ends. This CDR3 region has 14 residues.

This clonotype was recorded at least ten times. The chain joins TRBV6-2 or TRBV6-3 to TRBJ2-1, with 9 bases lining up with TRBD2. With 0 bases clipped from V and 3 bases from J, the junction kept 6 bases outside the gene matches. The length of the CDR3 is 17 residues. Germline V gene sequence: CDR1 MNHEY, CDR2 SVGEGT. The CDR3 nucleotides are TGTGCCAGCAGTTACTCGAAGTCTAGCGGGATCTACAATGAGCAGTTCTTC. This sequence encodes CASSYSKSSGIYNEQFF.

This clonotype was seen a few times. The chain carries TRBV6-1 and TRBJ2-1; TRBD2 matches 12 bases. The J segment lost 4 bases and the V segment lost 7 bases, leaving 11 bases of the junction unmatched. CDR1 MNHNS and CDR2 SASEGT come from the germline V gene. The CDR3 loop spans 17 amino acids. CDR3 protein: CASTGHGLAGTYNEQFF. The CDR3 DNA is TGTGCCAGCACCGGACACGGACTAGCGGGGACATACAATGAGCAGTTCTTC.

The table lists this clonotype with many counts. The chain is built from TRBV5-6 and TRBJ2-1; D ambiguous. Germline CDR1 is SGHDT and CDR2 is YYEEEE. CDR3 length equals 11 residues. Trimming removed 3 bases from V and 5 bases from J, with 3 bases in between. Written as DNA, the CDR3 is TGTGCCAGCAGCTACCACAATGAGCAGTTCTTC. Protein: CASSYHNEQFF. The full variable domain, its missing parts supplied by reference TRBV5-6 and TRBJ2-1, is DAGVTQSPTHLIKTRGQQVTLRCSPKSGHDTVSWYQQALGQGPQFIFQYYEEEERQRGNFPDRFSGHQFPNYSSELNVNALLLGDSALYLCASSYHNEQFFGPGTRLTVL.

In DNA form, the CDR3 reads TGTGCCAGCAGTGAATTTCGGGGACCTTCCTACGAGCAGTACTTC. It codes for CASSEFRGPSYEQYF. This chain links TRBV6-4 with TRBJ2-7; D is possibly TRBD1 or TRBD2 (5 bases each). The CDR3 spans 15 residues. Germline values: CDR1 MRHNA, CDR2 SNTAGT. V lost 3 bases to trimming and J lost 1 base, with 13 bases between them.

This clonotype was observed a handful of times. The chain has TRBV6-1 and TRBJ1-1, with 8 bases lining up with TRBD1. From germline, CDR1 is MNHNS and CDR2 SASEGT. The CDR3 extends over 13 amino acids. V was clipped by 5 bases and J by 6 bases; unmatched bases: 5. CDR3 DNA: TGTGCCAGCAGTCACGGACAGGGAGCTGAAGCTTTCTTT. Its translation is CASSHGQGAEAFF.

This clonotype appeared many times. The genes are TRBV14 and TRBJ1-1; D gene uncertain. Trimming removed 2 bases from V and 5 bases from J, with 24 bases in between. Germline V gives CDR1 SGHDN, CDR2 FVKESK. The CDR3 is 18 amino acids. This CDR3 is CASSQRSASVLGNTEAFF. The CDR3 DNA follows: TGTGCCAGCAGCCAAAGGAGCGCCTCGGTCCTGGGGAATACTGAAGCTTTCTTT.

There are many counts of this clonotype. This chain joins TRBV25-1 and TRBJ1-1; no definite D call. Trimming removed 5 bases at V and 1 base at J, with 8 bases between. CDR1 and CDR2 (germline): MGHDK, SYGVNS. This CDR3 contains 13 residues. As DNA, the CDR3 is TGTGCCAGCAGTTTAAGCTGGAACACTGAAGCTTTCTTT. Protein product: CASSLSWNTEAFF.

The table lists this clonotype with many counts. The chain employs TRBV20-1 and TRBJ2-7, with a possible D match to TRBD1 (6 bases). Per the germline V gene, CDR1 is DFQATT and CDR2 is SNEGSKA (reference sequence). This CDR3 spans 12 amino acids. Trimming removed 2 bases from V and 3 bases from J, with 8 bases in between. The CDR3: CSARSTGYEQYF. CDR3 sequence (DNA): TGCAGTGCTAGATCGACAGGCTACGAGCAGTACTTC.

The chain employs TRBV6-2 or TRBV6-3 and TRBJ2-7; tentative D call: TRBD1 (7 bases). V gave up 6 bases and J gave up 4 bases, with 16 bases separating them. The CDR3 has 14 residues. Looked up from germline, CDR1 is MNHEY and CDR2 is SVGEGT. CDR3 nucleotide sequence: TGTGCCAGCAGACGACAGGGAGGAGGTTACGAGCAGTACTTC. Its protein product is CASRRQGGGYEQYF.

This clonotype was seen ten or more times. The chain has TRBV7-2 and TRBJ1-5; D is undetermined. Germline values: CDR1 SGHTA, CDR2 FQGNSA. The CDR3 extends over 14 amino acids. The V and J ends lost 1 base and 7 bases respectively, with 11 bases between them. The CDR3 reads CASSLGSGNQPQHF. The CDR3 DNA is TGTGCCAGCAGCTTAGGGTCCGGGAACCAGCCCCAGCATTTT.

The CDR3 nucleotides are TGTGCCAGCAGTACCACCTACGAGCAGTACTTC. Amino acid sequence: CASSTTYEQYF. The rearrangement joins TRBV7-2 to TRBJ2-7; D is undetermined. The CDR3 covers 11 residues. CDR1 is SGHTA and CDR2 is FQGNSA in the germline V gene. The V and J ends lost 6 bases and 2 bases respectively, with 5 bases between them.

This clonotype was detected many times. The gene calls are TRBV7-2 and TRBJ2-1, with 7 nucleotides matching TRBD2. V shed 6 bases, J shed 5 bases, and the junction held 10 bases outside the gene matches. Germline values: CDR1 SGHTA, CDR2 FQGNSA. The CDR3 loop spans 15 amino acids. Here the CDR3 DNA reads TGTGCCAGCAGGAAAGGACGGGAGGCCGACAATGAGCAGTTCTTC. Translating it yields CASRKGREADNEQFF.

This clonotype was observed a few times. The V call is TRBV11-2, the J call TRBJ2-1; 12 positions match TRBD1. Germline V gene sequence: CDR1 SGHAT, CDR2 FQNNGV. This CDR3 has 17 residues. Trimming at V came to 3 bases and at J to 7 bases, leaving 10 bases not matched to a gene. This CDR3 reads CASSFNLGTGGRNEQFF. CDR3 bases: TGTGCCAGCAGCTTCAACTTAGGGACAGGGGGCCGGAATGAGCAGTTCTTC.

This clonotype was counted at least ten times. The V call is TRBV20-1, the J call TRBJ1-2; 7 nucleotides agree with TRBD1. CDR1 and CDR2 from the germline V gene are DFQATT and SNEGSKA (reference sequence). V lost 6 bases and J lost 4; bases outside the gene matches: 8. The CDR3 contains 13 residues. CDR3 residues: CSAPQDRTYGYTF. The DNA of the CDR3 is TGCAGTGCCCCTCAGGACAGGACCTATGGCTACACCTTC.

This sequence joins TRBV11-2 and TRBJ1-1, with D unclear. CDR3 length: 13 amino acids. Germline V CDR1 and CDR2: SGHAT, FQNNGV. V shed 6 bases and J shed 0 bases, with 8 bases lying between them. The CDR3 bases are TGTGCCAGCAGTAAGTCCTTGAACACTGAAGCTTTCTTT. Its translation: CASSKSLNTEAFF.